In its sample, the clone carrying this TCR beta chain was seen once. Its antigen is unidentified. This record comes from a study of graft-versus-host responses after intestinal transplantation. Sequencing was performed with immunoSEQ multiplex PCR; in TCRdb, only in-frame clones are kept and a portion is missing. The table includes 90,000 to 100,000 clones, around 90% detected once. The CDR3 is 18 residues long. Per germline, CDR1 SNHLY and CDR2 FYNNEI. V was pared by 4 bases and J by 0 bases, with 11 bases of the junction left unmatched. This TCR was recovered from a human donor who received an intestinal transplant. The sample consisted of unstimulated CD8+ T cells sorted from spleen or lymph node cells, taken before intestinal transplant. V gene TRBV2 combines with J gene TRBJ2-4; 8 bases line up with TRBD1. The CDR3 sequence is CASSVPTGQEVAKNIQYF. The CDR3, as DNA: TGTGCCAGCAGTGTCCCAACGGGACAGGAGGTAGCCAAAAACATTCAGTACTTC.